This T cell receptor (beta chain) emerged from a study of blood T cell repertoires in COVID-19. Study at large: Acute and convalescent COVID-19 specimens originated in the United States, Italy and Spain.

Germline lookup yields CDR1 MRHNA and CDR2 SNTAGT. This CDR3 is built from 16 residues. V lost 4 bases, J lost 7 bases, and 20 bases lay in between. Participant age was about 18 to 100 years, and participants resided in 24 US areas. Participants in the exposed group had met a COVID-19 case in the 2 weeks before joining the study. Method: immunoSEQ multiplex PCR; TCRdb's copy keeps in-frame clones and lacks some. The sample yields about 270,000 clones, 85% to 95% seen once. This clonotype was obtained from a man in his forties who had been exposed to COVID-19. The chain carries TRBV6-4 and TRBJ2-1; TRBD2 might be the D (6 bases). The sequenced sample was PBMCs or T cells enriched from blood (not recorded which). CDR3 coding DNA: TGTGCCAGCAGTGGCGAACTAGCCGCTGAAGTGAATGAGCAGTTCTTC. Translating gives CASSGELAAEVNEQFF.